This T cell receptor (beta chain) was observed in a study of blood T cell repertoires in COVID-19. Whole-study context: There were acute and convalescent COVID-19 samples, and they came from the United States, Italy and Spain. PBMCs, B-cell-depleted T cells, or T cells were the source of the cDNA or gDNA that made up the material.

Source study methods: The assay estimated nucleated cells by amplifying reference gene primers. Sequenced by immunoSEQ multiplex PCR; TCRdb stores in-frame clones only, minus some. V and J calls and clone size come straight from that table; D and trimming were deduced from the DNA. The sample gives approximately 140,000 clones, 75% to 90% of which show up once; under 2.5% is in the top ten. Sequenced input: peripheral blood. The receptor comes from a man between 65 and 85 years old with acute or convalescent COVID-19.

In DNA, the CDR3 is TGTGCCAGCAGCTTAGCGCTAGGATACCAGCCCCAGCATTTT. It is translated as CASSLALGYQPQHF. V usage is TRBV7-2 and J usage is TRBJ1-5, with D uncertain. This CDR3 region has 14 residues. Between the trimmed V and J ends, which lost 0 bases and 7 bases, there was a span of 10 bases. Germline loops: CDR1 SGHTA, CDR2 FQGNSA. Full variable domain (missing parts from reference TRBV7-2 and TRBJ1-5): GAGVSQSPSNKVTEKGKDVELRCDPISGHTALYWYRQSLGQGLEFLIYFQGNSAPDKSGLPSDRFSAERTGGSVSTLTIQRTQQEDSAVYLCASSLALGYQPQHFGDGTRLSIL.